Listed below are T cell receptor beta chains from one sample, sequenced in a study of T cells in Graves' hyperthyroidism and ophthalmopathy. Using its own MiXCR run on the multiplex PCR reads, TCRdb lists one record per CDR3 protein. The repertoire holds hundreds of thousands of distinct CDR3 sequences, 17% seen once, with 15% to 20% in the top ten. The sample was blood. These receptors were collected from a woman younger than 35 with Graves' ophthalmopathy. The CDR3 runs from the conserved cysteine through the conserved F or W. D genes are given only for firm matches. Clone size is given for some rows only: seen once, a few or many times, or a class if the clone is expanded.

abundance: .
v_gene: TRBV4-2
j_gene: TRBJ1-1
d_gene: .
CDR3aa: CASSQETVAATEALF
CDR3nt: TGTGCCAGCAGCCAAGAAACGGTGGCAGCCACTGAAGCTCTCTTT

abundance: .
v_gene: TRBV30
j_gene: TRBJ2-3
d_gene: .
CDR3aa: CAWSRGDTQYF
CDR3nt: TGTGCCTGGAGCAGGGGCGATACGCAGTATTTT

abundance: .
v_gene: TRBV4-3
j_gene: TRBJ2-7
d_gene: .
CDR3aa: CASSHSAGEQYF
CDR3nt: TGCGCCAGCAGCCACAGTGCCGGAGAGCAGTACTTC

abundance: .
v_gene: TRBV4-1
j_gene: TRBJ1-2
d_gene: .
CDR3aa: CASSQEILIANYGYTF
CDR3nt: TGCGCCAGCAGCCAAGAAATCCTGATAGCTAACTATGGCTACACCTTC

abundance: many
v_gene: TRBV11-2
j_gene: TRBJ2-2
d_gene: .
CDR3aa: CASSLAGYTGELFF
CDR3nt: TGTGCCAGCAGCTTAGCAGGGTACACCGGGGAGCTGTTTTTT

abundance: many
v_gene: TRBV5-1
j_gene: TRBJ2-7
d_gene: .
CDR3aa: CASSWDSYEQYF
CDR3nt: TGTGCCAGCAGTTGGGACTCCTACGAGCAGTACTTC

abundance: .
v_gene: TRBV6-1
j_gene: TRBJ1-2
d_gene: TRBD1
CDR3aa: CASSTGDYGYTF
CDR3nt: TGTGCCAGCAGTACAGGGGACTATGGCTACACCTTC

abundance: few
v_gene: TRBV28
j_gene: TRBJ2-7
d_gene: .
CDR3aa: CASSSFSRSHEQYF
CDR3nt: TGTGCCAGCAGTTCCTTTAGCCGGTCGCACGAGCAGTACTTC

abundance: many
v_gene: TRBV2
j_gene: TRBJ2-3
d_gene: .
CDR3aa: CASSESTRDFTTDTQYF
CDR3nt: TGTGCCAGCAGTGAATCCACCCGGGACTTCACCACAGATACGCAGTATTTT

abundance: .
v_gene: TRBV4-1
j_gene: TRBJ1-2
d_gene: .
CDR3aa: CASSQGGVSNYGYTF
CDR3nt: TGCGCCAGCAGCCAGGGTGGGGTGTCTAACTATGGCTACACCTTC

abundance: many
v_gene: TRBV7-6
j_gene: TRBJ2-1
d_gene: .
CDR3aa: CASSGGQPYNEQFF
CDR3nt: TGTGCCAGCAGCGGAGGACAACCCTACAATGAGCAGTTCTTC

abundance: many
v_gene: TRBV5-1
j_gene: TRBJ1-2
d_gene: .
CDR3aa: CASSLAGGGNYGYTF
CDR3nt: TGCGCCAGCAGCTTGGCCGGGGGCGGTAACTATGGCTACACCTTC

abundance: .
v_gene: TRBV5-1
j_gene: TRBJ2-1
d_gene: TRBD1
CDR3aa: CASSLSGTGYVPGSYNEQFF
CDR3nt: TGCGCCAGCAGCTTGAGTGGGACAGGGTATGTTCCCGGCTCCTACAATGAGCAGTTCTTC

abundance: .
v_gene: TRBV10-3
j_gene: TRBJ2-7
d_gene: .
CDR3aa: CAISDLGKGSSHEQYF
CDR3nt: TGTGCCATCAGTGATTTAGGGAAAGGTTCCTCCCACGAGCAGTACTTC

abundance: .
v_gene: TRBV28
j_gene: TRBJ2-3
d_gene: TRBD1
CDR3aa: CASSLPTGDTFRTDTQYF
CDR3nt: TGTGCCAGCAGTTTGCCCACAGGGGACACATTCCGCACAGATACGCAGTATTTT

abundance: .
v_gene: TRBV11-2
j_gene: TRBJ2-6
d_gene: TRBD1
CDR3aa: CASSNTWGTGAISGANVLTF
CDR3nt: TGTGCCAGCAGCAACACCTGGGGGACAGGGGCCATCTCTGGGGCCAACGTCCTGACTTTC

abundance: few
v_gene: TRBV28
j_gene: TRBJ2-3
d_gene: TRBD1
CDR3aa: CASRPTGGQGTDTQYF
CDR3nt: TGTGCCAGCAGGCCGACAGGGGGCCAGGGCACAGATACGCAGTATTTT

abundance: few
v_gene: TRBV3-2
j_gene: TRBJ2-7
d_gene: .
CDR3aa: CASSPNGGKQYF
CDR3nt: TGTGCCAGCAGCCCTAACGGGGGAAAGCAGTACTTC

abundance: many
v_gene: TRBV7-3
j_gene: TRBJ2-3
d_gene: TRBD2
CDR3aa: CASSSNRGGLTDTQYF
CDR3nt: TGTGCCAGCAGCTCCAATCGGGGGGGGCTAACAGATACGCAGTATTTT

abundance: few
v_gene: TRBV3-1
j_gene: TRBJ2-2
d_gene: TRBD1
CDR3aa: CASRTGQEITGELFF
CDR3nt: TGTGCCAGCAGAACAGGACAGGAAATCACCGGGGAGCTGTTTTTT

abundance: .
v_gene: TRBV6-1
j_gene: TRBJ2-5
d_gene: TRBD2
CDR3aa: CASSPTSGGRETQYF
CDR3nt: TGTGCCAGCAGTCCAACTAGCGGGGGGAGGGAGACCCAGTACTTC

abundance: many
v_gene: TRBV28
j_gene: TRBJ1-1
d_gene: .
CDR3aa: CASTPPAGTEAFF
CDR3nt: TGTGCCAGCACCCCCCCAGCGGGCACTGAAGCTTTCTTT

abundance: many
v_gene: TRBV2
j_gene: TRBJ2-1
d_gene: .
CDR3aa: CASRPQLGPRAVGGYNEQFF
CDR3nt: TGTGCCAGCAGACCCCAACTAGGCCCTAGAGCCGTGGGTGGTTACAATGAGCAGTTCTTC

abundance: .
v_gene: TRBV5-1
j_gene: TRBJ2-7
d_gene: .
CDR3aa: CASSQPPETAVSYEQYF
CDR3nt: TGCGCCAGCAGCCAACCTCCTGAGACAGCGGTCTCCTACGAGCAGTACTTC

abundance: many
v_gene: TRBV20-1
j_gene: TRBJ1-6
d_gene: TRBD1
CDR3aa: CSADDRGNSPLHF
CDR3nt: TGCAGTGCTGACGACAGGGGGAATTCACCCCTCCACTTT

abundance: .
v_gene: TRBV15
j_gene: TRBJ2-3
d_gene: TRBD1
CDR3aa: CATSRDRGQGEGGQYF
CDR3nt: TGTGCCACCAGCAGAGATAGGGGACAGGGCGAAGGTGGGCAGTATTTT

abundance: once
v_gene: TRBV18
j_gene: TRBJ2-3
d_gene: .
CDR3aa: CASSPLRLPEADTQYF
CDR3nt: TGTGCCAGCTCACCACTCCGACTACCAGAGGCAGATACGCAGTATTTT

abundance: few
v_gene: TRBV4-1
j_gene: TRBJ2-3
d_gene: .
CDR3aa: CASSQIERSVHTQYF
CDR3nt: TGCGCCAGCAGCCAGATTGAACGGAGCGTGCATACGCAGTATTTT

abundance: few
v_gene: TRBV27
j_gene: TRBJ1-2
d_gene: .
CDR3aa: CASSFMGGQGYTF
CDR3nt: TGTGCCAGCAGTTTTATGGGGGGGCAAGGCTACACCTTC

abundance: many
v_gene: TRBV28
j_gene: TRBJ2-2
d_gene: .
CDR3aa: CASSFGGNTGELFF
CDR3nt: TGTGCCAGCAGTTTTGGGGGGAACACCGGGGAGCTGTTTTTT

abundance: .
v_gene: TRBV27
j_gene: TRBJ2-1
d_gene: .
CDR3aa: CASSLSRVNEQFF
CDR3nt: TGTGCCAGCAGTTTATCGAGGGTTAATGAGCAGTTCTTC

abundance: .
v_gene: TRBV19
j_gene: TRBJ2-5
d_gene: TRBD2
CDR3aa: CASSMGTSGMATQYF
CDR3nt: TGTGCCAGTAGTATGGGGACTAGCGGGATGGCGACCCAGTACTTC

abundance: many
v_gene: TRBV7-6
j_gene: TRBJ2-3
d_gene: TRBD1
CDR3aa: CASSSNAPQGGSTDTQYF
CDR3nt: TGTGCCAGCAGCTCAAATGCCCCACAGGGGGGAAGCACAGATACGCAGTATTTT

abundance: .
v_gene: TRBV6-8
j_gene: TRBJ2-7
d_gene: TRBD2
CDR3aa: CAGIRREGYEQYF
CDR3nt: TGTGCCGGCATCCGGCGGGAGGGCTACGAGCAGTACTTC

abundance: many
v_gene: TRBV30
j_gene: TRBJ2-5
d_gene: TRBD1
CDR3aa: CAWRKQGAGETQYF
CDR3nt: TGTGCCTGGCGGAAACAGGGGGCAGGGGAGACCCAGTACTTC

abundance: .
v_gene: TRBV20-1
j_gene: TRBJ2-7
d_gene: .
CDR3aa: CSARGYPGNVYEQYF
CDR3nt: TGCAGTGCTAGGGGGTATCCGGGGAACGTCTACGAGCAGTACTTC

abundance: many
v_gene: TRBV6-1
j_gene: TRBJ1-1
d_gene: .
CDR3aa: CASSAQGQNTEAFF
CDR3nt: TGTGCCAGCAGTGCCCAGGGACAGAACACTGAAGCTTTCTTT

abundance: few
v_gene: TRBV29-1
j_gene: TRBJ2-2
d_gene: .
CDR3aa: CSVLGTGELFF
CDR3nt: TGCAGCGTTCTAGGGACCGGGGAGCTGTTTTTT

abundance: many
v_gene: TRBV6-1
j_gene: TRBJ1-2
d_gene: TRBD1
CDR3aa: CASSRQGAGDYGYTF
CDR3nt: TGTGCCAGCAGTCGACAGGGGGCTGGGGACTATGGCTACACCTTC

abundance: .
v_gene: TRBV10-3
j_gene: TRBJ2-1
d_gene: TRBD2
CDR3aa: CAISERGEREIYNEQFF
CDR3nt: TGTGCCATCAGTGAGCGGGGGGAGCGGGAGATCTACAATGAGCAGTTCTTC

abundance: many
v_gene: TRBV28
j_gene: TRBJ1-2
d_gene: .
CDR3aa: CASSLGGTNYGYTF
CDR3nt: TGTGCCAGCAGTTTGGGAGGGACAAACTATGGCTACACCTTC

abundance: many
v_gene: TRBV30
j_gene: TRBJ1-2
d_gene: TRBD1
CDR3aa: CAWETGSYGYTF
CDR3nt: TGTGCCTGGGAGACAGGGTCCTATGGCTACACCTTC

abundance: few
v_gene: TRBV9
j_gene: TRBJ2-1
d_gene: TRBD2
CDR3aa: CASSVSGSVLVEQFF
CDR3nt: TGTGCCAGCAGCGTTAGCGGGAGTGTCCTGGTTGAGCAGTTCTTC

abundance: .
v_gene: TRBV4-1
j_gene: TRBJ1-1
d_gene: .
CDR3aa: CASSPVGILNTEAFF
CDR3nt: TGCGCCAGCAGCCCCGTCGGAATCTTGAACACTGAAGCTTTCTTT

abundance: .
v_gene: TRBV20-1
j_gene: TRBJ1-5
d_gene: TRBD1
CDR3aa: CSARGQGEFQPQHF
CDR3nt: TGCAGTGCAAGAGGACAGGGAGAGTTTCAGCCCCAGCATTTT

abundance: many
v_gene: TRBV3-1
j_gene: TRBJ2-5
d_gene: .
CDR3aa: CASSHLSPGLQETQYF
CDR3nt: TGTGCCAGCAGCCATCTATCACCGGGACTCCAAGAGACCCAGTACTTC

abundance: many
v_gene: TRBV5-5
j_gene: TRBJ1-5
d_gene: .
CDR3aa: CASSLGAADQPQHF
CDR3nt: TGTGCCAGCAGCTTGGGAGCCGCGGATCAGCCCCAGCATTTT

abundance: few
v_gene: TRBV10-3
j_gene: TRBJ1-4
d_gene: .
CDR3aa: CAISGINEKLFF
CDR3nt: TGTGCCATCAGCGGCATTAATGAAAAACTGTTTTTT

abundance: many
v_gene: TRBV27
j_gene: TRBJ1-2
d_gene: .
CDR3aa: CASSLFAEVGHGYTF
CDR3nt: TGTGCCAGCAGTTTATTCGCCGAAGTGGGCCATGGCTACACCTTC

abundance: few
v_gene: TRBV20-1
j_gene: TRBJ1-1
d_gene: .
CDR3aa: CSAGLEGDTEAFF
CDR3nt: TGCAGTGCTGGCTTGGAGGGGGACACTGAAGCTTTCTTT

abundance: many
v_gene: TRBV28
j_gene: TRBJ1-5
d_gene: .
CDR3aa: CASSLNSLSNQPQHF
CDR3nt: TGTGCCAGCAGTTTAAACAGCTTGAGCAATCAGCCCCAGCATTTT